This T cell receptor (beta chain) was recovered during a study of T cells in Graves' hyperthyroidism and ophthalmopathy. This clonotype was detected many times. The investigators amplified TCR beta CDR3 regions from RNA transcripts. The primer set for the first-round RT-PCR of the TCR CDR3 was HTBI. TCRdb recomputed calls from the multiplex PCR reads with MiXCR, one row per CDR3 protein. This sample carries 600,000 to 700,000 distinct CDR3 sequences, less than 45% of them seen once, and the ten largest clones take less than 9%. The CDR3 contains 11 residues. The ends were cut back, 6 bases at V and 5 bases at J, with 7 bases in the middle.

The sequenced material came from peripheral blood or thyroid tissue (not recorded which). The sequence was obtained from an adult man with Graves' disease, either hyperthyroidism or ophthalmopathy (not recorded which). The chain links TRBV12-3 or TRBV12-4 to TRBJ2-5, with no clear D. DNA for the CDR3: TGTGCCAGCAGCTTATCGGAGACCCAGTACTTC. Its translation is CASSLSETQYF.